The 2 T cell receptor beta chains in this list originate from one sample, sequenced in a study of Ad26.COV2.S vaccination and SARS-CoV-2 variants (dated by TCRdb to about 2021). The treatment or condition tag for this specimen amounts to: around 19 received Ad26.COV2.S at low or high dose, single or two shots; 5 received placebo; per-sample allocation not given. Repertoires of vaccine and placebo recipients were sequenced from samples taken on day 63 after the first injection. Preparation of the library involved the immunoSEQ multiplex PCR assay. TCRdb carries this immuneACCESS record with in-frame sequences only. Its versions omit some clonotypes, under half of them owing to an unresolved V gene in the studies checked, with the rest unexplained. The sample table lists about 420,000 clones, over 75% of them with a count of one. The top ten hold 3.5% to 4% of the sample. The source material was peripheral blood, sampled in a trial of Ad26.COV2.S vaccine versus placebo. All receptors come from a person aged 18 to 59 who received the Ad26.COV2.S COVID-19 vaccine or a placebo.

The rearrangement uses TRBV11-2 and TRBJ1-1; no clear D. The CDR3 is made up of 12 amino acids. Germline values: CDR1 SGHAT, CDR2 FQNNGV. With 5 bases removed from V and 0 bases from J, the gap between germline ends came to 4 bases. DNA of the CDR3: TGTGCCAGCAGCCATATGAACACTGAAGCTTTCTTT. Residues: CASSHMNTEAFF. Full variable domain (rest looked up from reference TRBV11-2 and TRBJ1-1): EAGVAQSPRYKIIEKRQSVAFWCNPISGHATLYWYQQILGQGPKLLIQFQNNGVVDDSQLPKDRFSAERLKGVDSTLKIQPAKLEDSAVYLCASSHMNTEAFFGQGTRLTVV.

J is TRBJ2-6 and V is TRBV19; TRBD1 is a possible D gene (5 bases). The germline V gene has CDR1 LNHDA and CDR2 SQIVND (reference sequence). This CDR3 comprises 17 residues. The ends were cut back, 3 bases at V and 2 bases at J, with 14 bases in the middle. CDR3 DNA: TGTGCCAGTAGTATGGCCAGGGCAATTGCTGGGGCCAACGTCCTGACTTTC. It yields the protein CASSMARAIAGANVLTF.